Shown below are 19 T cell receptor beta chains from a single sample sequenced in a study of identical twins. TCRdb independently ran MiXCR on the 5' RACE reads; one entry per CDR3 protein. The repertoire holds 220,000 or so distinct CDR3 sequences, with around 7% as singletons. These sequences were also reported in another study, on yellow fever vaccine responses in identical twins.

Specimen: memory (CD45RO+) T cells sorted from blood. The receptors derive from a woman under 30 in good health.

V gene TRBV5-1 combines with J gene TRBJ2-5; TRBD2 matches 13 bases. The CDR3 has 15 amino acids. V trimming: 4 bases; J trimming: 6 bases; junction bases outside the gene matches: 6. Germline V CDR1 and CDR2: SGHRS, YFSETQ. In DNA, the CDR3 is TGCGCCAGCAGCCTGTTGACTAGCGGGGGGCAGACCCAGTACTTC. The encoded protein is CASSLLTSGGQTQYF.

This clonotype has more than one count but fewer than ten. CDR3 protein: CASSYSDRSNQPQHF. The CDR3 DNA reads TGTGCCAGCAGTTACTCGGACAGGTCCAATCAGCCCCAGCATTTT. The chain has TRBV6-5 and TRBJ1-5; TRBD1 matches 7 bases. The CDR3 runs 15 residues. Looked up from germline, CDR1 is MNHEY and CDR2 is SVGAGI. V dropped 0 bases and J dropped 3; count of bases not matched to a gene: 2.

Note on this clonotype: Sequence at one end of the junction differs from germline and may be a read error. CDR3 residues: CASKTSESGEQFF. The CDR3, as DNA: TGTGCCAGCAAAACTAGCGAATCCGGGGAGCAGTTTTTT. J is TRBJ2-2 and V is TRBV7-6, with 7 bases fitting TRBD2. The CDR3 consists of 13 residues. The germline V gene encodes CDR1 SGHVS and CDR2 FNYEAQ.

At least ten counts were recorded for this clonotype. The chain has TRBV5-1 and TRBJ1-4, with TRBD1 identical over 8 bases. Germline V gene sequence: CDR1 SGHRS, CDR2 YFSETQ. The trim removed 4 bases at V and 7 bases at J, leaving 15 bases unmatched. The CDR3 totals 17 residues. The CDR3 sequence is CASSTASGTGGFEKLFF. In nucleotides, the CDR3 is TGCGCCAGCAGCACAGCCTCGGGTACAGGGGGTTTTGAAAAACTGTTTTTT. The full variable domain, with the rest looked up from reference TRBV5-1 and TRBJ1-4, is KAGVTQTPRYLIKTRGQQVTLSCSPISGHRSVSWYQQTPGQGLQFLFEYFSETQRNKGNFPGRFSGRQFSNSRSEMNVSTLELGDSALYLCASSTASGTGGFEKLFFGSGTQLSVL.

Only a few counts were recorded for this clonotype. The V gene is TRBV4-2, the J gene TRBJ2-1; either TRBD1 or TRBD2 may fit D (5 bases each). The CDR3 has 15 residues. Trimming shortened V by 5 bases and J by 1 base, and 12 bases separated the two germline ends. The V gene's germline CDR1 is LGHNA and CDR2 YNFKEQ. This chain's CDR3 is CASSERDVSYNEQFF. CDR3 DNA sequence: TGTGCCAGCAGCGAAAGGGACGTTTCCTACAATGAGCAGTTCTTC.

The V gene is TRBV4-1, the J gene TRBJ2-5; 7 positions match TRBD1. V lost 4 bases to trimming and J lost 0 bases; unmatched junction nucleotides: 8. The V gene's germline CDR1 is MGHRA and CDR2 YSYEKL. The CDR3 has 16 residues. CDR3 sequence: CASSLQGDSHQETQYF. As DNA, the CDR3 is TGCGCCAGCAGCCTCCAAGGGGACAGCCACCAAGAGACCCAGTACTTC.

This clonotype was counted between two and nine times. The rearrangement joins TRBV3-1 to TRBJ2-5; 9 bases agree with TRBD2. The CDR3 runs 15 residues. V was pared by 3 bases and J by 1 base, with 3 bases of the junction left unmatched. Per the germline V gene, CDR1 is LGHDT and CDR2 is YNNKEL (reference sequence). CDR3 nucleotides: TGTGCCAGCAGCCAGGGTAGCGGGGGCCAAGAGACCCAGTACTTC. As protein: CASSQGSGGQETQYF.

The chain joins TRBV18 to TRBJ2-7; the match to TRBD2 covers 7 bases. The V segment lost 4 bases and the J segment 0 bases; nucleotides outside the gene matches: 9. Germline CDR1 is KGHSH and CDR2 is LQKENI. The CDR3 has 16 residues. CDR3: CASSLQTGGSSYEQYF. The CDR3 region has the DNA TGTGCCAGCTCACTACAAACCGGGGGGAGCTCCTACGAGCAGTACTTC.

The V call is TRBV6-2 or TRBV6-3, the J call TRBJ2-7, with 7 bases aligning to TRBD1. This CDR3 contains 15 residues. In germline, CDR1 is MNHEY, CDR2 SVGEGT. Trimming at V came to 3 bases and at J to 1 base, leaving 6 bases not matched to a gene. CDR3 coding DNA: TGTGCCAGCAGTTATACAGGGGAAGGGTCCTACGAGCAGTACTTC. Amino acid sequence: CASSYTGEGSYEQYF.

The rearrangement links TRBV29-1 to TRBJ2-1; D not certain. The CDR3 runs 14 residues. CDR1 is SQVTM and CDR2 is ANQGSEA in the germline V gene. The germline V and J ends were trimmed by 5 bases and 2 bases, with 13 bases remaining between them. The CDR3 bases are TGCAGCGTTAAGACGGGTCTGGCCTACAATGAGCAGTTCTTC. It is translated as CSVKTGLAYNEQFF.

This clonotype was found many times. V is TRBV29-1 and J is TRBJ2-1, with D unresolved. This CDR3 is 12 amino acids long. Germline CDR1 SQVTM, CDR2 ANQGSEA. The V end was cut by 1 base, the J end by 8 bases, with 9 bases between. CDR3 DNA sequence: TGCAGCGTTGAAGGTTTGGGCGATGAGCAGTTCTTC. Amino acids: CSVEGLGDEQFF.

In its sample, this clonotype was seen many times. This chain uses TRBV7-6 with TRBJ2-1; D may correspond to TRBD1 or TRBD2 (6 bases each). The CDR3 sequence is 13 residues long. The V end lost 2 bases, the J end lost 8 bases, and 10 bases lay between the germline ends. Germline CDR1 SGHVS, CDR2 FNYEAQ. Here the CDR3 DNA reads TGTGCCAGCAGCTTACGGGGGCTCCATGAGCAGTTCTTC. It codes for CASSLRGLHEQFF.

V is TRBV25-1 and J is TRBJ2-3; 7 positions match TRBD2. With 2 bases clipped from V and 1 base from J, the junction kept 9 bases outside the gene matches. Germline CDR1 is MGHDK and CDR2 is SYGVNS. The CDR3 has 17 amino acids. The CDR3 protein is CASSEATYRGGTDTQYF. The CDR3 nucleotides read TGTGCCAGCAGTGAAGCGACGTATCGGGGGGGCACAGATACGCAGTATTTT.

The V and J genes are TRBV21-1 and TRBJ2-1; the D call in the table, TRBD2, was not verified against the DNA. TRBV21-1 is annotated as a pseudogene. The CDR3 length is 18 residues. The CDR3 here is CASSNGLAVPSSYNEQFF. Here the CDR3 DNA reads TGTGCCAGCAGCAACGGACTAGCGGTACCGAGCTCCTACAATGAGCAGTTCTTC.

In its sample, this clonotype was seen many times. The V call is TRBV11-2, the J call TRBJ2-7; D perhaps matches TRBD1 (5 bases). Germline values: CDR1 SGHAT, CDR2 FQNNGV. CDR3 length equals 14 residues. The V and J ends lost 0 bases and 1 base respectively, with 7 bases between them. The CDR3 loop reads CASSLDHRSYEQYF. The CDR3 DNA sequence: TGTGCCAGCAGCTTAGATCACAGGTCCTACGAGCAGTACTTC.

This clonotype turned up a few times. The V call is TRBV5-6, the J call TRBJ2-5, with TRBD2 matching over 11 bases. The CDR3 is made up of 16 amino acids. The junction had 10 bases not matched to a gene; V was cut back by 4 bases and J by 5 bases. CDR1 SGHDT and CDR2 YYEEEE come from the germline V gene. The CDR3 sequence: CASSPVIAGGRETQYF. The CDR3 DNA follows: TGTGCCAGCAGCCCCGTTATAGCGGGGGGGCGTGAGACCCAGTACTTC.

This clonotype was counted ten times or more. The V call is TRBV7-2, the J call TRBJ1-2, with D maybe TRBD1 (6 bases). Per germline, CDR1 SGHTA and CDR2 FQGNSA. The CDR3 runs 14 residues. V shed 1 base and J shed 5 bases, with 11 bases lying between them. The CDR3 spells CASSLGQADYGYTF. In DNA, the CDR3 is TGTGCCAGCAGCTTAGGACAGGCTGATTATGGCTACACCTTC. Filled out from reference TRBV7-2 and TRBJ1-2, the complete variable domain reads GAGVSQSPSNKVTEKGKDVELRCDPISGHTALYWYRQSLGQGLEFLIYFQGNSAPDKSGLPSDRFSAERTGGSVSTLTIQRTQQEDSAVYLCASSLGQADYGYTFGSGTRLTVV.

This clonotype was picked up one time. A read error is possible here, since a much larger clone lies one base away. This chain links TRBV20-1 with TRBJ1-1; 9 positions agree with TRBD1. Germline V gives CDR1 DFQATT, CDR2 SNEGSKA (reference sequence). This CDR3 comprises 15 residues. The CDR3 coding sequence is TGCTGTGCTAGACCGCCGACAGGGGGGATCACTGAAGCTTTCTTT. Amino acids: CCARPPTGGITEAFF.

The chain recombines TRBV9 with TRBJ2-5, with D possibly TRBD2 on 5 matching bases. Between the trimmed V and J ends, which lost 3 bases and 3 bases, there was a span of 12 bases. Germline CDR1 and CDR2: SGDLS and YYNGEE. The CDR3 covers 14 residues. DNA for the CDR3: TGTGCCAGCAGCGCCGGGGTCTGGGAAGAGACCCAGTACTTC. Amino acids: CASSAGVWEETQYF.